This T cell receptor (beta chain) was profiled in a study of T-cell memory formation after mild COVID-19. Study as a whole: Clustering of TCRs was largely donor specific. General study results and limits: Detection of some responders pre-infection suggested pre-existing cross-reactive memory T cells participated. The study found balanced CD4/CD8 in clones contracting day 15 to 85 and a CD4+ lean in later expanders.

TCRdb called the 5' RACE reads again in MiXCR, with one record for every CDR3 protein. The table shows just over 400,000 distinct CDR3 sequences, with about 25% occurring only once. As regards this clonotype: Antigen specificity is unknown.

V was clipped by 5 bases and J by 4 bases; unmatched bases: 13. The CDR3 sequence is 17 residues long. The sequence derives from an adult woman who had mild COVID-19 (a few samples of this study predate the infection). Cell type and time point are not known. J is TRBJ2-1 and V is TRBV12-3 or TRBV12-4; 8 bases agree with TRBD2. The sample comprised PBMCs or a T cell subset sorted from them (not recorded which). The CDR3: CASSQWSGSLIYNEQFF. CDR3 in DNA: TGTGCCAGCAGTCAGTGGAGCGGGAGCTTGATTTACAATGAGCAGTTCTTC.